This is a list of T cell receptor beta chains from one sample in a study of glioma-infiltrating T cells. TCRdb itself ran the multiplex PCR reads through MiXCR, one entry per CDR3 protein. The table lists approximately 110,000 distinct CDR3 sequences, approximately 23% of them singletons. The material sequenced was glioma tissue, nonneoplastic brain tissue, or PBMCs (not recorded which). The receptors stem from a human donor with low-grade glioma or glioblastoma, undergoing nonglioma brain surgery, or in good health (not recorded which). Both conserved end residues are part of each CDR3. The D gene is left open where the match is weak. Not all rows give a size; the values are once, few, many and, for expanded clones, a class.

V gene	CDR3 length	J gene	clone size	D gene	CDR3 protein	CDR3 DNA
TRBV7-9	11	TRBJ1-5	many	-	CASSLYQPQHF	TGTGCCAGCAGCTTATACCAGCCCCAGCATTTT
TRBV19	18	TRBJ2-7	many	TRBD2	CASSIRDAAGGPKYEQYF	TGTGCCAGTAGTATTCGGGACGCAGCGGGAGGGCCTAAGTACGAGCAGTACTTC
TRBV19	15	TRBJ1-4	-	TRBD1	CASRWGTGADEKLFF	TGTGCCAGCCGATGGGGGACAGGGGCGGATGAAAAACTGTTTTTT
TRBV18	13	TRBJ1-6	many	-	CASSLGPNSPLHF	TGTGCCAGCTCACTAGGACCTAATTCACCCCTCCACTTT
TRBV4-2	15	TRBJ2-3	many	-	CASSQEGLDTDTQYF	TGTGCCAGCAGCCAAGAAGGACTCGATACAGATACGCAGTATTTT
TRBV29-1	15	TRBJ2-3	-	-	CSVEGGRAGTDTQYF	TGCAGCGTTGAAGGTGGGCGGGCCGGCACAGATACGCAGTATTTT
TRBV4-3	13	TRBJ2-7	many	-	CASSQASSSEQYF	TGCGCCAGCAGCCAAGCTTCTAGCAGCGAGCAGTACTTC
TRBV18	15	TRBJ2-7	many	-	CASLDITGSPYEQYF	TGTGCCAGCCTAGACATAACCGGGTCCCCCTACGAGCAGTACTTC
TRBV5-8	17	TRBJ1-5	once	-	CASSLRGRRDSNQPKHF	TGTGCCAGCAGCTTGCGGGGCCGGAGGGATAGCAATCAGCCCAAGCATTTT
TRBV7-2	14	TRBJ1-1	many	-	CASSPRTENTEAFF	TGTGCCAGCAGCCCCCGGACAGAGAACACTGAAGCTTTCTTT
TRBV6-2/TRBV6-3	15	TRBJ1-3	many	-	CASSYPPDSGNTIYF	TGTGCCAGCAGTTACCCCCCGGACTCTGGAAACACCATATATTTT
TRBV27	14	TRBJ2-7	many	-	CASSLDGRGYEQYF	TGTGCCAGCAGTTTGGACGGGAGAGGTTACGAGCAGTACTTC
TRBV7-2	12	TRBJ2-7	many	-	CASSFDLSEQYF	TGTGCCAGCAGCTTCGACTTATCCGAGCAGTACTTC
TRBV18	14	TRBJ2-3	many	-	CASSPVPRTDTQYF	TGTGCCAGCTCACCAGTCCCTAGGACAGATACGCAGTATTTT
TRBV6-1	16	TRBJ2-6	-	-	CASSSPGFSGANVLTF	TGTGCCAGCAGCTCGCCAGGGTTCTCTGGGGCCAACGTCCTGACTTTC
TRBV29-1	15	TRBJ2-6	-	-	CSVRDSSSGANVLTF	TGCAGCGTTCGGGACTCCAGCTCTGGGGCCAACGTCCTGACTTTC
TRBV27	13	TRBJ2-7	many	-	CASSLNEWGFEYF	TGTGCCAGCAGTTTAAATGAGTGGGGCTTCGAGTACTTC
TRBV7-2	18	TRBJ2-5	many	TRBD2	CASSSGLAGAGLKETQYF	TGTGCCAGCAGCTCAGGACTAGCGGGAGCGGGGTTGAAAGAGACCCAGTACTTC
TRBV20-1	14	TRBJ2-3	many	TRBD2	CSARDVAGADTQYF	TGCAGTGCTAGAGACGTAGCGGGAGCAGATACGCAGTATTTT
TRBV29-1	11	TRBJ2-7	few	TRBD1	CSVGTDYEQYF	TGCAGCGTAGGGACAGACTACGAGCAGTACTTC
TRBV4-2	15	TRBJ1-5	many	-	CASSQDSGYNQPQHF	TGTGCCAGCAGCCAAGACAGCGGCTACAATCAGCCCCAGCATTTT
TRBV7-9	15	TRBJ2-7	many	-	CASSPSGGASYEQYF	TGTGCCAGCAGCCCATCGGGCGGGGCTTCCTACGAGCAGTACTTC
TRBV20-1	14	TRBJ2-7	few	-	CSARFPGNYYEQYF	TGCAGTGCTAGATTCCCAGGGAACTACTACGAGCAGTACTTC
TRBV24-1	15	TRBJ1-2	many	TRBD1	CATSDSWGQEDGYTF	TGTGCCACCAGTGATTCATGGGGACAGGAGGACGGCTACACCTTC
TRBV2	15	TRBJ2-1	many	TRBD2	CASSPGLAGGNEQFF	TGTGCCAGCAGCCCGGGACTAGCGGGAGGAAACGAGCAGTTCTTC
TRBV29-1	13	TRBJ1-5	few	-	CSVARGPNQPQHF	TGCAGCGTTGCCCGGGGGCCGAATCAGCCCCAGCATTTT
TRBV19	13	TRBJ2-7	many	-	CASKAAGYQRQYF	TGTGCCAGTAAAGCGGCAGGGTATCAACGGCAGTACTTC
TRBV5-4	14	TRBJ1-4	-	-	CASSSRQENEKLFF	TGTGCCAGCAGCTCTCGACAGGAAAATGAAAAACTGTTTTTT
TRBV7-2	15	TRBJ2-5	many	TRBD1	CASNNRGQGLQTQYF	TGTGCCAGCAACAACAGGGGACAGGGGTTGCAGACCCAGTACTTC
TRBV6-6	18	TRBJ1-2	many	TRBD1	CASSYSIGGTGVNYGYTF	TGTGCCAGCAGTTACTCCATAGGTGGGACAGGGGTTAACTATGGCTACACCTTC
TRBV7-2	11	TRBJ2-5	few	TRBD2	CASRLAGTQYF	TGTGCCAGCCGCTTAGCGGGGACCCAGTACTTC
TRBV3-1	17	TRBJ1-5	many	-	CASSQGVRYEGNQPQHF	TGTGCCAGCAGCCAAGGGGTCCGATACGAGGGCAATCAGCCCCAGCATTTT
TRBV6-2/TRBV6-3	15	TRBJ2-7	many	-	CASSWEQRSSYEQYF	TGTGCCAGCAGTTGGGAACAGAGAAGCTCCTACGAGCAGTACTTC
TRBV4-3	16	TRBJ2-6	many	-	CASSPPVVNGANVLTF	TGCGCCAGCAGCCCTCCTGTGGTCAACGGGGCCAACGTCCTGACTTTC
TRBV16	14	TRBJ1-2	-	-	CASSQSRTDYGYTF	TGTGCCAGCAGCCAATCGCGGACAGACTATGGCTACACCTTC
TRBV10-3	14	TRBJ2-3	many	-	CALGRDPNEGTQYF	TGTGCCCTTGGCCGGGACCCTAATGAGGGCACGCAGTATTTT
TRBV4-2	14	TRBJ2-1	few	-	CASSQEIGSNEQFF	TGTGCCAGCAGCCAAGAGATCGGATCCAATGAGCAGTTCTTC
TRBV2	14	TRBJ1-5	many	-	CASSEAPGGGPQHF	TGTGCCAGCAGTGAAGCGCCCGGGGGCGGGCCCCAGCATTTT
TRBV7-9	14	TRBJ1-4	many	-	CASRPGRTNEKLFF	TGTGCCAGCAGGCCCGGACGGACTAATGAAAAACTGTTTTTT
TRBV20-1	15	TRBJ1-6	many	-	CSARYAGRPNSPLHF	TGCAGTGCCAGATACGCGGGACGGCCAAATTCACCCCTCCACTTT
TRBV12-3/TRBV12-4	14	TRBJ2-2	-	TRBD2	CASNLLAGEGELFF	TGTGCCAGCAATCTTCTAGCGGGAGAGGGGGAGCTGTTTTTT
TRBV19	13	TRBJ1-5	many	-	CASSMDSNQPQHF	TGTGCCAGTAGTATGGACAGCAATCAGCCCCAGCATTTT